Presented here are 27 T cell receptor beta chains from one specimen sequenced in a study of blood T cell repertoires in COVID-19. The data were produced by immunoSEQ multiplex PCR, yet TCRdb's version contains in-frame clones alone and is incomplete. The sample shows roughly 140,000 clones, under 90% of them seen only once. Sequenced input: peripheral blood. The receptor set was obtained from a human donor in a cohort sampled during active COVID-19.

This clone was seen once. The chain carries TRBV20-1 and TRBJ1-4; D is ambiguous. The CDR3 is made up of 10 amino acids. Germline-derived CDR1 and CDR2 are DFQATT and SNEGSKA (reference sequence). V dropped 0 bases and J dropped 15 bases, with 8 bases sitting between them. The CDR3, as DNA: TGCAGTGCTAGAGATCTTGAGATGTTTTTT. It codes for CSARDLEMFF.

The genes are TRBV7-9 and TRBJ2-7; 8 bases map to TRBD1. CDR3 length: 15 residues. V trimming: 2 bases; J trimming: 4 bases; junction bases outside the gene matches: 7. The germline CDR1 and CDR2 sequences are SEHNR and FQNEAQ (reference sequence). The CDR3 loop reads CASSLPDRAEYEQYF. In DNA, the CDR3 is TGTGCCAGCAGCTTACCGGACAGGGCGGAATACGAGCAGTACTTC.

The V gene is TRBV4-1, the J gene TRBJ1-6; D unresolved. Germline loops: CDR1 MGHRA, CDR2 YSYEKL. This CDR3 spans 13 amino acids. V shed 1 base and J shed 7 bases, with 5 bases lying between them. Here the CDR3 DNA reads TGCGCCAGCAGCCAAGTCGTGAATTCACCCCTCCACTTT. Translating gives CASSQVVNSPLHF.

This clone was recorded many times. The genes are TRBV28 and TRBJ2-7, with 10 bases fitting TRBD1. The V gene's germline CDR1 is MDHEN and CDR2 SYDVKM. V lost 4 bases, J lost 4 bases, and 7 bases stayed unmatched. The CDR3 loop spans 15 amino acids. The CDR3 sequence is CASSSHRQGAYEQYF. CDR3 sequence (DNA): TGTGCCAGCAGTTCGCATCGACAGGGGGCATACGAGCAGTACTTC. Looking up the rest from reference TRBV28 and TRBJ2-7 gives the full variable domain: DVKVTQSSRYLVKRTGEKVFLECVQDMDHENMFWYRQDPGLGLRLIYFSYDVKMKEKGDIPEGYSVSREKKERFSLILESASTNQTSMYLCASSSHRQGAYEQYFGPGTRLTVT.

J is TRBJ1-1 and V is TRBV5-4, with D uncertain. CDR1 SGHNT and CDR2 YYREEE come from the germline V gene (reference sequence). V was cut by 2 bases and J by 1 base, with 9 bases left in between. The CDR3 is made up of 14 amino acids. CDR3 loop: CASSLKSQNTEAFF. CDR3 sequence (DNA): TGTGCCAGCAGCTTAAAGAGCCAGAACACTGAAGCTTTCTTT.

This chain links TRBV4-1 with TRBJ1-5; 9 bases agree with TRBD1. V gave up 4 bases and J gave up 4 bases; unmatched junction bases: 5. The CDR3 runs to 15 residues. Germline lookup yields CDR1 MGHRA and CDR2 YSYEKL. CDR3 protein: CASSRQTGGNQPQHF. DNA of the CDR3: TGCGCCAGCAGCCGGCAGACAGGGGGTAATCAGCCCCAGCATTTT.

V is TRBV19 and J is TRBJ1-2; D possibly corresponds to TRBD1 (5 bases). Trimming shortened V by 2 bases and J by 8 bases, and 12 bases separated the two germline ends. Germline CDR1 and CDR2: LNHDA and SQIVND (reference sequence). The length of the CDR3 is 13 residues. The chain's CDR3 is CASSIKGFYGYTF. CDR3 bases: TGTGCCAGTAGTATAAAGGGGTTCTACGGCTACACCTTC.

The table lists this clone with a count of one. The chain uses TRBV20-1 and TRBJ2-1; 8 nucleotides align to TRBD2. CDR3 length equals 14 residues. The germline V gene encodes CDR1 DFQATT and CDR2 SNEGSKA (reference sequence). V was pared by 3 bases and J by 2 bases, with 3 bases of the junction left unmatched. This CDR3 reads CSASGREAYNEQFF. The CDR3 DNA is TGCAGTGCTAGTGGGCGGGAGGCCTACAATGAGCAGTTCTTC.

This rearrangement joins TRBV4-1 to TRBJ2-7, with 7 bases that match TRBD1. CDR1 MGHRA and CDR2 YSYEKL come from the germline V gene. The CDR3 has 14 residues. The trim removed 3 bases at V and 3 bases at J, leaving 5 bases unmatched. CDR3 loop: CASSHRTGGYEQYF. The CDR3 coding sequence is TGCGCCAGCAGCCACCGGACAGGCGGCTACGAGCAGTACTTC.

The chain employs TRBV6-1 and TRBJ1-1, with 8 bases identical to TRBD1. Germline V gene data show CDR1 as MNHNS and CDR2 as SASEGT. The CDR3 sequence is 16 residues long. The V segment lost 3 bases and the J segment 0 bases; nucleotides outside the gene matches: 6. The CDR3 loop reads CASSDLPTGVNTEAFF. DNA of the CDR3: TGTGCCAGCAGTGATCTCCCGACAGGGGTGAACACTGAAGCTTTCTTT.

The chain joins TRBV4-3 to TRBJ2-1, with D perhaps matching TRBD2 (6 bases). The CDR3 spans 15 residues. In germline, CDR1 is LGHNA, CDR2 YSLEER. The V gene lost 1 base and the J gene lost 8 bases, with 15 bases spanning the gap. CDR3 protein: CASSQGGLPAHEQFF. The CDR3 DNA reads TGCGCCAGCAGCCAAGGGGGACTGCCGGCTCATGAGCAGTTCTTC.

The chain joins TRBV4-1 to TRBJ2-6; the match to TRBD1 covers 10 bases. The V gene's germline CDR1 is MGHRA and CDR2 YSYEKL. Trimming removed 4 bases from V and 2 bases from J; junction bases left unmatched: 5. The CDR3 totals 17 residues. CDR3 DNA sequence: TGCGCCAGCAGCCTTCTTGGGACAGGGGCTGGGGCCAACGTCCTGACTTTC. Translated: CASSLLGTGAGANVLTF.

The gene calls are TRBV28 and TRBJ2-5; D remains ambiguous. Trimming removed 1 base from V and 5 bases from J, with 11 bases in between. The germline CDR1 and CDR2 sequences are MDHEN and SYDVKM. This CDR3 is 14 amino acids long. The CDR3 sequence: CASSLYVERETQYF. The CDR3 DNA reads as TGTGCCAGCAGTTTATATGTCGAACGGGAGACCCAGTACTTC.

The CDR3 sequence is CASSQPEGLNEQYF. DNA for the CDR3: TGTGCCAGCAGCCAACCGGAGGGCCTCAACGAGCAGTACTTC. The chain couples TRBV16 to TRBJ2-7; D possibly corresponds to TRBD2 (6 bases). The V and J ends lost 2 bases and 5 bases respectively, with 13 bases between them. Per germline, CDR1 KGHSY and CDR2 FQNENV. The CDR3 extends over 14 amino acids.

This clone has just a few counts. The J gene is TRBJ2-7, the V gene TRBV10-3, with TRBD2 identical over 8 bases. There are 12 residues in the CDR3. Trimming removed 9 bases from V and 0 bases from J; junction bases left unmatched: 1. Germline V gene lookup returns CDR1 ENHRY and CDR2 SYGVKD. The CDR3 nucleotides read TGTGCCATTCGGGAGGGCTCCTACGAGCAGTACTTC. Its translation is CAIREGSYEQYF.

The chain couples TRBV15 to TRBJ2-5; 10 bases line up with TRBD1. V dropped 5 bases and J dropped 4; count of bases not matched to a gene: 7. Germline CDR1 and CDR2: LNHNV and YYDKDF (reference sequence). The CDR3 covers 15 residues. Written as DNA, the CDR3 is TGTGCCACCAGCCGCTCGACAGGGGGCAGAGAGACCCAGTACTTC. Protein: CATSRSTGGRETQYF.

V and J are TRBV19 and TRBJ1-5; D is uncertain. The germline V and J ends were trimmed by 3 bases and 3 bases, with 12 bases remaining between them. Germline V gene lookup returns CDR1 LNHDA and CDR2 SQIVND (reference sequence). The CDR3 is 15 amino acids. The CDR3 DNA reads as TGTGCCAGTAGTATGACCGAGGCTATCAATCAGCCCCAGCATTTT. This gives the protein CASSMTEAINQPQHF.

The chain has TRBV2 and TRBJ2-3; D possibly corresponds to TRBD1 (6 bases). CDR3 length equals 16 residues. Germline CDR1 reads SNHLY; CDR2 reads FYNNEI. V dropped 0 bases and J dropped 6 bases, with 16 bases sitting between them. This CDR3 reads CASSEAFRGRGDTQYF. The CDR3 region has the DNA TGTGCCAGCAGTGAAGCATTTAGGGGCAGGGGTGATACGCAGTATTTT.

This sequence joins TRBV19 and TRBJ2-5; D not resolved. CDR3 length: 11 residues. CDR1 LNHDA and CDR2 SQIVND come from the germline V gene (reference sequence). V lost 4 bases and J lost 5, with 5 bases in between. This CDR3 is CASSTYETQYF. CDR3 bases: TGTGCCAGTAGTACCTACGAGACCCAGTACTTC.

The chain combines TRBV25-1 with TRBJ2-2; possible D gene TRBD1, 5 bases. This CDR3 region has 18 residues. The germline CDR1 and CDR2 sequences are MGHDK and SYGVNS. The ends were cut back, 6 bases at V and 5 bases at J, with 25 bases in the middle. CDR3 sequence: CASRLPKPFRVGTGELFF. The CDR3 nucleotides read TGTGCCAGCAGGTTACCGAAGCCCTTCAGGGTAGGAACCGGGGAGCTGTTTTTT.

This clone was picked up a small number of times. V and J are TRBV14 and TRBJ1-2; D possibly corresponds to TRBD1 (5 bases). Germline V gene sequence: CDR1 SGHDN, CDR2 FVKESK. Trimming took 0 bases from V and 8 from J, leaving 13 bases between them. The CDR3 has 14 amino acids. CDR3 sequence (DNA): TGTGCCAGCAGCCAAGATCTGCAGGGCTCCGGCTACACCTTC. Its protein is CASSQDLQGSGYTF.

The CDR3 region is CASSLASGNPGELFF. CDR3 in DNA: TGCGCCAGCAGCTTGGCTAGCGGGAATCCCGGGGAGCTGTTTTTT. The V call is TRBV5-1, the J call TRBJ2-2, with 9 bases that match TRBD2. In germline, CDR1 is SGHRS, CDR2 YFSETQ. This CDR3 has 15 amino acids. Trimming cost V 0 bases and J 6 bases; bases outside gene matches: 3.

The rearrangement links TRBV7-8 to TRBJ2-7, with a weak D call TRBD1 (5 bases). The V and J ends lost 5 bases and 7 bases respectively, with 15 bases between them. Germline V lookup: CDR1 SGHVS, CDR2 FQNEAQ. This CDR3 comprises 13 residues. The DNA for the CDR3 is TGTGCCAGCAGCCCGGTTTGGGGCGGAGAGCAGTACTTC. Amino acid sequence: CASSPVWGGEQYF.

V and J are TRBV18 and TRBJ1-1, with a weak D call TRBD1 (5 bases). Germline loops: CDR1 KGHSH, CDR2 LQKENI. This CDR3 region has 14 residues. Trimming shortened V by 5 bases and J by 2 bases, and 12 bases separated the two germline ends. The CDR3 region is CASSIGTFNTEAFF. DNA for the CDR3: TGTGCCAGCTCAATCGGGACTTTTAACACTGAAGCTTTCTTT.

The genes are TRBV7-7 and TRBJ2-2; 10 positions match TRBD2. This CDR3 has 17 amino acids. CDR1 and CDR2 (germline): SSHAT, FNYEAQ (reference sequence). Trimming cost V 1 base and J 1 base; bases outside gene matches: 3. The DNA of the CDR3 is TGTGCCAGCAGCTTAGAGGTAGCGGGAGGGAACACCGGGGAGCTGTTTTTT. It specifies CASSLEVAGGNTGELFF.

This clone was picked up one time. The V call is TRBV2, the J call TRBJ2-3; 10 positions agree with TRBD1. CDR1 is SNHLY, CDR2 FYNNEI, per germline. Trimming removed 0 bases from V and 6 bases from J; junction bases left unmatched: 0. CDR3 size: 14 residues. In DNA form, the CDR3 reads TGTGCCAGCAGTGAAGCGGGACAGGGGGATACGCAGTATTTT. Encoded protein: CASSEAGQGDTQYF.

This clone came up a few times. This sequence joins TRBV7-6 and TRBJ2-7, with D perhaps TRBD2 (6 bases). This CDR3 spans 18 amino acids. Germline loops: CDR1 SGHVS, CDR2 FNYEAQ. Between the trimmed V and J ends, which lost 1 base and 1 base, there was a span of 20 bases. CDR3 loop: CASSLVEAAAGRSYEQYF. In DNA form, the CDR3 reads TGTGCCAGCAGCTTAGTTGAAGCGGCGGCGGGGCGGTCCTACGAGCAGTACTTC.